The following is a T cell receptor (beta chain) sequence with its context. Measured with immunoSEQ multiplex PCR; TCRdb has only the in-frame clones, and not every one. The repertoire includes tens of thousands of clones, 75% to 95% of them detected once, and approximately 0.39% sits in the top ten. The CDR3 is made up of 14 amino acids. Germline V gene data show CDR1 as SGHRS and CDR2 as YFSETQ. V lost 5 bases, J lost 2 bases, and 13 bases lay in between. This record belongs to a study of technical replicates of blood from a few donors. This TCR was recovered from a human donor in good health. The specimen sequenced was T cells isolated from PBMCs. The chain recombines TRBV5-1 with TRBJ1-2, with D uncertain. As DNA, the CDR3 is TGCGCCAGCAGTCCATTCACGACAAACTATGGCTACACCTTC. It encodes CASSPFTTNYGYTF.